The 30 T cell receptor beta chains presented below share a single source sample, sequenced in a study of shared clonotypes between healthy human individuals. Positive CCR7 selection of CD45RO-negative cells yielded the naive CD8 cells, and terminally differentiated effector memory CD45RA+ cells were excluded. Clones were sequenced by immunoSEQ multiplex PCR, and TCRdb holds only the in-frame ones, with some missing. Counted here are roughly 2.1 million clones, roughly 91% occurring once; the ten biggest clones make up around 1.7%. The sequencing sample was made of naive CD8+ T cells from PBMCs. The source of these receptors is a man between 18 and 29 years old in good health. Some clones in this sample may be carry-over from other donors' samples.

The chain couples TRBV7-6 to TRBJ2-7; 7 bases fit TRBD1. The CDR3 consists of 14 residues. CDR1 and CDR2 (germline): SGHVS, FNYEAQ. The V gene end was trimmed by 5 bases and the J gene end by 2 bases; junction bases not matched to a gene: 6. The CDR3 loop reads CASSQGGLTYEQYF. CDR3 sequence (DNA): TGTGCCAGCAGCCAAGGGGGCCTCACCTACGAGCAGTACTTC.

V gene TRBV9 combines with J gene TRBJ2-1, with 9 bases identical to TRBD2. The CDR3 has 16 amino acids. Germline V gives CDR1 SGDLS, CDR2 YYNGEE. The junction had 10 bases not matched to a gene; V was cut back by 0 bases and J by 9 bases. In nucleotides, the CDR3 is TGTGCCAGCAGCGTAGATCCAGCGGGAGGACAACGTGAGCAGTTCTTC. This encodes CASSVDPAGGQREQFF.

The rearrangement links TRBV27 to TRBJ1-1; possibly TRBD1 for D (6 bases). Germline CDR1 is MNHEY and CDR2 is SMNVEV (reference sequence). Trimming cost V 7 bases and J 4 bases, with 16 bases left between them. This CDR3 has 14 amino acids. CDR3 in DNA: TGTGCCAGCAACCTAAACAGGGATAGCACTGAAGCTTTCTTT. Protein: CASNLNRDSTEAFF.

The genes are TRBV29-1 and TRBJ2-1; tentatively, D is TRBD2 (5 bases). Trimming cost V 3 bases and J 3 bases, with 6 bases left between them. The CDR3 has 12 amino acids. Germline-derived CDR1 and CDR2 are SQVTM and ANQGSEA. The CDR3 is CSVERVYNEQFF. The CDR3 DNA sequence: TGCAGCGTTGAGAGGGTCTACAATGAGCAGTTCTTC.

The chain employs TRBV7-9 and TRBJ2-2; 10 positions agree with TRBD2. The CDR3 length is 17 residues. CDR1 is SEHNR and CDR2 is FQNEAQ in the germline V gene (reference sequence). J lost 5 bases, V lost 1 base, and 7 bases had no gene match. CDR3 region: CASSLGPSGSFTGELFF. The CDR3 region has the DNA TGTGCCAGCAGCTTAGGACCTAGCGGGAGTTTTACCGGGGAGCTGTTTTTT.

The genes are TRBV7-3 and TRBJ2-3, with 9 bases aligning to TRBD1. Germline trimming cut 4 bases from V and 5 bases from J; bases unmatched to any gene: 25. Germline V gives CDR1 SGHTA, CDR2 FQGTGA. The CDR3 runs to 21 residues. The CDR3 DNA reads as TGTGCCAGCAGCTCGGGACAGGGTACCCTAGCTCCCCCAGGAGAGAGAGATACGCAGTATTTT. Protein product: CASSSGQGTLAPPGERDTQYF.

As DNA, the CDR3 is TGCGCCAGCAGCCAAGATATTACAGTTTACGAGCAGTACTTC. Protein: CASSQDITVYEQYF. The chain combines TRBV4-3 with TRBJ2-7; D is uncertain. V was clipped by 0 bases and J by 4 bases, with 10 bases between them. This CDR3 has 14 residues. Germline V gene data show CDR1 as LGHNA and CDR2 as YSLEER.

The rearrangement joins TRBV13 to TRBJ1-3; unclear D gene. CDR3 length: 14 amino acids. Deletions cut 9 bases from V and 3 bases from J, with 15 bases between. Germline assignment: CDR1 PRHDT and CDR2 FYEKMQ (reference sequence). CDR3 nucleotides: TGTGCCAGTCTTTCCTCTAACATTGGAAACACCATATATTTT. This sequence encodes CASLSSNIGNTIYF.

This chain links TRBV19 with TRBJ1-2; weak D call: TRBD1 (5 bases). Germline V gives CDR1 LNHDA, CDR2 SQIVND (reference sequence). CDR3 size: 13 residues. CDR3 nucleotide sequence: TGTCCCCCCACGGGGCGGAGGACATATGGCTACACCTTC. Its translation is CPPTGRRTYGYTF.

CDR3 sequence (DNA): TGTGCCAGCAGTTTCTTAGCGGGACAGGGTAGGAATGAGCAGTTCTTC. It is translated as CASSFLAGQGRNEQFF. The rearrangement uses TRBV27 and TRBJ2-1, with D possibly TRBD1 on 9 matching bases. From germline, CDR1 is MNHEY and CDR2 SMNVEV (reference sequence). CDR3 length: 16 residues. Deletions cut 3 bases from V and 7 bases from J, with 19 bases between.

This clone was seen more than once but under ten times. Here the CDR3 reads CATLDRVGGYTF. CDR3 DNA sequence: TGTGCCACCCTGGACAGGGTGGGTGGCTACACCTTC. The rearrangement links TRBV27 to TRBJ1-2, with 8 bases that match TRBD1. Germline V gene data show CDR1 as MNHEY and CDR2 as SMNVEV (reference sequence). V lost 10 bases to trimming and J lost 7 bases; unmatched junction nucleotides: 8. This CDR3 spans 12 amino acids.

As to this clone: The identical CDR3 is also encoded by other nucleotide sequences in the sample. V and J are TRBV28 and TRBJ2-7, with D unclear. The germline V and J ends were trimmed by 4 bases and 3 bases, with 7 bases remaining between them. Germline-derived CDR1 and CDR2 are MDHEN and SYDVKM. There are 12 residues in the CDR3. The CDR3: CASSSGSYEQYF. Here the CDR3 DNA reads TGTGCCAGCAGTTCAGGAAGCTACGAGCAGTACTTC.

DNA of the CDR3: TGTGCCAGCAGTCTCCTCGGTGTTGAGGGCGGGGAGCTGTTTTTT. This codes for CASSLLGVEGGELFF. This sequence joins TRBV6-5 and TRBJ2-2; a weak D match, TRBD2 (5 bases). Trimming removed 5 bases from V and 7 bases from J, with 17 bases in between. Germline assignment: CDR1 MNHEY and CDR2 SVGAGI. The CDR3 sequence is 15 residues long.

The chain recombines TRBV13 with TRBJ2-1, with D maybe TRBD1 (5 bases). Germline V gives CDR1 PRHDT, CDR2 FYEKMQ (reference sequence). The CDR3 covers 15 residues. V was pared by 5 bases and J by 0 bases, with 11 bases between. This CDR3 reads CASSPPGNSYNEQFF. CDR3 bases: TGTGCCAGCAGCCCACCAGGGAACTCCTACAATGAGCAGTTCTTC.

This clone appeared a few times. The sample has other DNA sequences that encode this CDR3 too. The chain employs TRBV9 and TRBJ1-3, with a weak D call TRBD1 (5 bases). The length of the CDR3 is 15 residues. CDR1 and CDR2 (germline): SGDLS, YYNGEE. Trimming pared 0 bases from V and 1 base from J, leaving 8 bases between. The CDR3 sequence: CASSVDGASGNTIYF. The CDR3 DNA is TGTGCCAGCAGCGTAGACGGGGCTTCTGGAAACACCATATATTTT.

This chain uses TRBV6-5 with TRBJ2-3; D gene uncertain. Per the germline V gene, CDR1 is MNHEY and CDR2 is SVGAGI. V was clipped by 3 bases and J by 4 bases, with 11 bases between them. The CDR3 contains 14 residues. This chain's CDR3 is CASSYGSKSDTQYF. The CDR3 nucleotides read TGTGCCAGCAGTTATGGTAGCAAATCAGATACGCAGTATTTT.

This chain links TRBV4-2 with TRBJ2-1; 9 nucleotides line up with TRBD2. Trimming at V came to 0 bases and at J to 6 bases, leaving 6 bases not matched to a gene. This CDR3 is 16 amino acids long. In germline, CDR1 is LGHNA, CDR2 YNFKEQ. The CDR3 nucleotides are TGTGCCAGCAGCCAAGACGCTAGCGGGACATCCAATGAGCAGTTCTTC. Its translation is CASSQDASGTSNEQFF.

V usage is TRBV5-1 and J usage is TRBJ2-1; D unclear. The CDR3 sequence is 16 residues long. Trimming shortened V by 1 base and J by 2 bases, and 13 bases separated the two germline ends. Germline V gene data show CDR1 as SGHRS and CDR2 as YFSETQ. The CDR3: CASSLTPAIAYNEQFF. The CDR3 region has the DNA TGCGCCAGCAGCTTGACACCAGCAATAGCCTACAATGAGCAGTTCTTC.

The rearrangement joins TRBV13 to TRBJ1-2; TRBD1 matches 11 bases. The V gene's germline CDR1 is PRHDT and CDR2 FYEKMQ (reference sequence). J gave up 4 bases and V 4 bases, and 11 bases lay outside the gene matches. The CDR3 has 17 amino acids. The CDR3 sequence: CASSSAIWGTGGYGYTF. CDR3 nucleotides: TGTGCCAGCAGCTCCGCCATTTGGGGGACAGGGGGCTATGGCTACACCTTC.

The chain uses TRBV15 and TRBJ2-2; a weak D match, TRBD2 (5 bases). The ends were cut back, 4 bases at V and 4 bases at J, with 10 bases in the middle. CDR3 length: 14 residues. Germline V gene sequence: CDR1 LNHNV, CDR2 YYDKDF (reference sequence). In nucleotides, the CDR3 is TGTGCCACCAGCAAAATCCGGGGCACCGGGGAGCTGTTTTTT. It specifies CATSKIRGTGELFF.

Concerning this clone: Additional DNA sequences in this sample encode the identical CDR3. J is TRBJ2-7 and V is TRBV4-3; possible D gene TRBD2, 6 bases. Germline CDR1 and CDR2: LGHNA and YSLEER. The CDR3 runs 13 residues. Trimming shortened V by 0 bases and J by 3 bases, and 6 bases separated the two germline ends. CDR3 residues: CASSQDGSYEQYF. The DNA for the CDR3 is TGCGCCAGCAGCCAAGACGGGAGCTACGAGCAGTACTTC.

This chain uses TRBV7-9 with TRBJ1-2; the D is unclear. Germline CDR1 SEHNR, CDR2 FQNEAQ (reference sequence). The CDR3 is 15 amino acids. Trimming took off 5 bases at V and 0 bases at J, with 13 bases between the two ends. DNA of the CDR3: TGTGCCAGCAGCGGCCCGGGAGCCCCTAACTATGGCTACACCTTC. Its protein product is CASSGPGAPNYGYTF.

The chain employs TRBV27 and TRBJ2-3; D call uncertain. V dropped 3 bases and J dropped 5 bases, with 15 bases sitting between them. CDR3 size: 15 residues. Looked up from germline, CDR1 is MNHEY and CDR2 is SMNVEV (reference sequence). The CDR3 DNA reads TGTGCCAGCAGTTTGAGGACCCTCGGCCAAGATACGCAGTATTTT. Protein sequence: CASSLRTLGQDTQYF.

The chain recombines TRBV21-1 with TRBJ1-5. TRBV21-1 is recorded as a pseudogene. There are 18 residues in the CDR3. The CDR3 nucleotides read TGTGCCAGCAGCAAAGGGGAAGGAGAGCCAAGTTTCAATCAGCCCCAGCATTTT. Translated: CASSKGEGEPSFNQPQHF.

The rearrangement links TRBV5-6 to TRBJ2-2; D gene unclear. Per germline, CDR1 SGHDT and CDR2 YYEEEE. Trimming shortened V by 5 bases and J by 6 bases, and 11 bases separated the two germline ends. This CDR3 has 13 amino acids. DNA for the CDR3: TGTGCCAGCAGTTTCATTACTGCCGGGGAGCTGTTTTTT. This codes for CASSFITAGELFF.

Comment on this clone: Other DNA sequences in this specimen translate into the identical CDR3. The CDR3: CASSLRSGSSYNEQFF. CDR3 nucleotide sequence: TGCGCCAGCAGCTTGCGTAGCGGGAGCTCCTACAATGAGCAGTTCTTC. The genes are TRBV5-1 and TRBJ2-1; 9 bases are shared with TRBD2. CDR3 size: 16 residues. Germline CDR1 reads SGHRS; CDR2 reads YFSETQ. Losses at the gene ends were 1 base for V and 0 bases for J; bases not matched to a gene: 2.

This clone was seen only a few times. The V and J genes are TRBV27 and TRBJ2-4; no clear D. Trimming took 7 bases from V and 0 from J, leaving 10 bases between them. The CDR3 sequence is 14 residues long. CDR1 and CDR2 from the germline V gene are MNHEY and SMNVEV (reference sequence). CDR3 in DNA: TGTGCCAGCAAGAATCTGGGAGCCAAAAACATTCAGTACTTC. This codes for CASKNLGAKNIQYF.

J is TRBJ2-3 and V is TRBV4-1; D gene ambiguous. The CDR3 sequence is 17 residues long. From germline, CDR1 is MGHRA and CDR2 YSYEKL. The V end was cut by 1 base, the J end by 0 bases, with 14 bases between. CDR3 nucleotides: TGCGCCAGCAGCCAAGCCTCCGCAGGCCCTAGCACAGATACGCAGTATTTT. It codes for CASSQASAGPSTDTQYF.

The V gene is TRBV27, the J gene TRBJ2-7; TRBD2 aligns across 7 bases. CDR3 length: 16 residues. J lost 7 bases, V lost 0 bases, and 12 bases had no gene match. CDR1 MNHEY and CDR2 SMNVEV come from the germline V gene (reference sequence). The CDR3 spells CASSLSAGAGSGEQYF. CDR3 sequence (DNA): TGTGCCAGCAGTTTATCGGCAGGAGCGGGATCGGGTGAGCAGTACTTC.

V usage is TRBV13 and J usage is TRBJ2-7; the D gene could be TRBD1 or TRBD2 (5 bases each). CDR3 length: 11 amino acids. The germline gives CDR1 PRHDT, CDR2 FYEKMQ (reference sequence). This chain's CDR3 is CASSLGDQYRV. The CDR3 bases are TGTGCCAGCAGCTTGGGGGATCAATATCGGGTC.